This T cell receptor (beta chain) derives from a study of CD8 T cells in Susac syndrome. Roughly 0.45 to 1 ug RNA was reverse transcribed with random hexamers. With immunoSEQ multiplex PCR, TCR beta CDR3 was amplified across 54 Vbeta and 13 Jbeta. TCRdb redid the calling of the immunoSEQ multiplex PCR reads with MiXCR, one entry per CDR3 protein. This table holds about 130,000 distinct CDR3 sequences, over 80% found once. CD8+ and CD4+ blood T cells underwent TCR beta sequencing. The length of the CDR3 is 13 residues. Trimming left V 6 bases short and J 3 bases short, with 10 bases between. This sequence originates from a human donor with multiple sclerosis. The specimen sequenced was CD8+ T cells from PBMCs. The chain combines TRBV12-3 or TRBV12-4 with TRBJ2-3, with a tentative D call TRBD2 (6 bases). CDR3 sequence reads: CASSLGTTDTQYF. For the CDR3, the DNA is TGTGCCAGCAGCCTCGGGACTACAGATACGCAGTATTTT.